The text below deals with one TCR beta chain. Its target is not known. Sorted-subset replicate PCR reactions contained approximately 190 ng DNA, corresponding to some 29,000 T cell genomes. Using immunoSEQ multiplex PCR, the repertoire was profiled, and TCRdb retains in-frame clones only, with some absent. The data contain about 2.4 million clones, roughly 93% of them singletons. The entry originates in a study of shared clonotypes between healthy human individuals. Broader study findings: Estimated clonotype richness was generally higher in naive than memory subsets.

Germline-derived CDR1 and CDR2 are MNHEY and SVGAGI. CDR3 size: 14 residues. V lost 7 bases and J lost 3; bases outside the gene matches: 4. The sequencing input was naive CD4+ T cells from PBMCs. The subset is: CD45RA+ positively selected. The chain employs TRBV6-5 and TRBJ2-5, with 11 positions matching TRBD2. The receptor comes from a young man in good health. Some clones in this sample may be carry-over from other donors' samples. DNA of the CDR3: TGTGCCAGCAACAGGGGACTAGCGGAAGAGACCCAGTACTTC. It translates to CASNRGLAEETQYF.